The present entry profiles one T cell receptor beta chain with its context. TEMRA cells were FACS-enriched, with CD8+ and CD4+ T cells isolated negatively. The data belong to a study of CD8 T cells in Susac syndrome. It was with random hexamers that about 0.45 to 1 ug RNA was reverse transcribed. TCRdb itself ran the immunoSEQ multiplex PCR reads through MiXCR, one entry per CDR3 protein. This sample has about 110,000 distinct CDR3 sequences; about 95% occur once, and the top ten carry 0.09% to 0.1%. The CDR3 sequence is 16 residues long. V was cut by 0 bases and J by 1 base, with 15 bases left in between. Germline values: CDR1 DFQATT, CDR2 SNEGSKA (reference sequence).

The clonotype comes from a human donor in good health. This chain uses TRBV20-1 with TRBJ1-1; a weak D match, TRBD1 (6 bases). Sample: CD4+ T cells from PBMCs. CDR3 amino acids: CSARDAREQGNTEAFF. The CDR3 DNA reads TGCAGTGCTAGAGATGCCCGCGAACAGGGGAACACTGAAGCTTTCTTT.